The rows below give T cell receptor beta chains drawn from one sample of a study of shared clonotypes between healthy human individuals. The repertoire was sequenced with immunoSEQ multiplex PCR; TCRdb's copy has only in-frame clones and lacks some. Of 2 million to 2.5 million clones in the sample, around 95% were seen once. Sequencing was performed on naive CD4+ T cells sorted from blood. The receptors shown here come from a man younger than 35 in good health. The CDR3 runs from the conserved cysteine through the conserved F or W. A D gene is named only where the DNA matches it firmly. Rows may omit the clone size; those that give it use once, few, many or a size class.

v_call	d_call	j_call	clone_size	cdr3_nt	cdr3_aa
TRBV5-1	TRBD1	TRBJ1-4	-	TGCGCCAGCAGCTTGTTGGGGACAGGGGCAACTAATGAAAAACTGTTTTTT	CASSLLGTGATNEKLFF
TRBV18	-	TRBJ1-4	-	TGTGCCAGCTCATCGGCCGGACAGTCCGAAAAACTGTTTTTT	CASSSAGQSEKLFF
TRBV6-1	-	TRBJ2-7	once	TGTGCCAGCAGTGAAGCGGCGACCGAGCAGTACTTC	CASSEAATEQYF
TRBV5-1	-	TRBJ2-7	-	TGCGCCAGCAGCTTGGCCGGCAGTAGTCCCTACGAGCAGTACTTC	CASSLAGSSPYEQYF
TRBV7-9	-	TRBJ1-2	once	TGTGCCAGCAGCAGCGAGGCTGGTGGCTACACCTTC	CASSSEAGGYTF
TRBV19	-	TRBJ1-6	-	TGTGCCAGTAGTATTCAGGGAGTAGGGTCACCCCTCCACTTT	CASSIQGVGSPLHF
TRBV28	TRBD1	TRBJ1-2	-	TGTGCCAGCAGTCCCCCCCCTGGGACAGGGGACTATGGCTACACCTTC	CASSPPPGTGDYGYTF
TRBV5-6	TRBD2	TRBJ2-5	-	TGTGCCAGCAGCTTCTCAGCGGGAGTGGAGACCCAGTACTTC	CASSFSAGVETQYF
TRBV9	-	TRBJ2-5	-	TGTGCCAGCAGCGTAGCCTTCCACAGGGAACAAGAGACCCAGTACTTC	CASSVAFHREQETQYF
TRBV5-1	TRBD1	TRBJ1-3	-	TGCGCCAGCAGCGACGGACAGGGTTACTCTGGAAACACCATATATTTT	CASSDGQGYSGNTIYF
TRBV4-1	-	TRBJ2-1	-	TGCGCCAGCAGCCAATTCGGGACAAAACCGGATGAGCAGTTCTTC	CASSQFGTKPDEQFF
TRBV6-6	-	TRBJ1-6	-	TGTGCCAGCAGTCCAGACACCTCCTATAATTCACCCCTCCACTTT	CASSPDTSYNSPLHF
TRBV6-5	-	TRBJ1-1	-	TGTGCCAGCAGTTACGCCCCAGGGACCACTGAAGCTTTCTTT	CASSYAPGTTEAFF
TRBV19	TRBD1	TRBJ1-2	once	TGTGCCAGTAGTAGTGGACAGGGTCGTGGCTACACCTTC	CASSSGQGRGYTF
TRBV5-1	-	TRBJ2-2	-	TGCGCCAGCAGCTGGACACAAACCGGGGAGCTGTTTTTT	CASSWTQTGELFF
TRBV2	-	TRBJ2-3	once	TGTGCCAGCAGTGAGCGGGCATGGGCGACAGATACGCAGTATTTT	CASSERAWATDTQYF
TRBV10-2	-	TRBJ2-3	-	TGCGCCAGCAGTCCTATAGAGGCAGATACGCAGTATTTT	CASSPIEADTQYF
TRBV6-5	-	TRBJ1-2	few	TGTGCCAGTTCAAGGGGGGTCAACTATGGCTACACCTTC	CASSRGVNYGYTF
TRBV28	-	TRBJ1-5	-	TGTGCCAGCAGTCACAGGGACCCTAGCAATCAGCCCCAGCATTTT	CASSHRDPSNQPQHF
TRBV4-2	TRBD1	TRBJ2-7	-	TGTGCCAGCAGCCGAGACACATCAGGGGGCTCCTACGAGCAGTACTTC	CASSRDTSGGSYEQYF
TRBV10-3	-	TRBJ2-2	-	TGTGCCATCAGCTTAGACACCGGGGAGCTGTTTTTT	CAISLDTGELFF
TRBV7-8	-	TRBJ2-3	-	TGTGCCAGCAGCTTACGTTCCTTCGGGAGCACAGATACGCAGTATTTT	CASSLRSFGSTDTQYF
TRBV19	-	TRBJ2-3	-	TGTGCCAGTAGTAGTGCAGATACGCAGTATTTT	CASSSADTQYF
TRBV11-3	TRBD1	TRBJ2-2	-	TGTGCCAGCAGCCCAGGGGGATCGGACACCGGGGAGCTGTTTTTT	CASSPGGSDTGELFF
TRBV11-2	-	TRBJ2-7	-	TGTGCCAGCAGCCAAAACCAGGGTTTCCCCTACGAGCAGTACTTC	CASSQNQGFPYEQYF
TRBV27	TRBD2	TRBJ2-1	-	TGTGCCAGCAGTTTCACTAGCGGGAGGGCCAGTGAGCAGTTCTTC	CASSFTSGRASEQFF
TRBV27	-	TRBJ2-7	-	TGTGCCAGCAGTTTATTTAGGGGCGCCATCGACTACGAGCAGTACTTC	CASSLFRGAIDYEQYF
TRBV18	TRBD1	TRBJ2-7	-	TGTGCCAGCTCACCACTTGGGACAGAGACTAAAGAGCAGTACTTC	CASSPLGTETKEQYF
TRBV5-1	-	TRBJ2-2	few	TGCGCCAGCAGCCCGCGGCGGGGGCCGGACACCGGGGAGCTGTTTTTT	CASSPRRGPDTGELFF
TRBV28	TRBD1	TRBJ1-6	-	TGTGCCAGCACCGGGGACAGGGGCACCTATAATTCACCCCTCCACTTT	CASTGDRGTYNSPLHF
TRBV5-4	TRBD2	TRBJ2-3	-	TGTGCCAGCAGCTTGGCCGTGGCGGGGGGGCAAGATACGCAGTATTTT	CASSLAVAGGQDTQYF